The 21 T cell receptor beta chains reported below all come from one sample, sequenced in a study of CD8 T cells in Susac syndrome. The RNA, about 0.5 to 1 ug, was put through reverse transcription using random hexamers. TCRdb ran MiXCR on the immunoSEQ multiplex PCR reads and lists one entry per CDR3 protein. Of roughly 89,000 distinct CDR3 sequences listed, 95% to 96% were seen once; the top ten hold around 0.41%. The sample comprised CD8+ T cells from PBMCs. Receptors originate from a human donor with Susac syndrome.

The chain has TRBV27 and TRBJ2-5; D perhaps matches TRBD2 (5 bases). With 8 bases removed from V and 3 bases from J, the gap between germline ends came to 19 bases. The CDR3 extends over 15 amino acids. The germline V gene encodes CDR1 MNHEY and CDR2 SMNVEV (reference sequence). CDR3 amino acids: CASRPTPGTEETQYF. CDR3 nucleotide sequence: TGTGCCAGCCGACCGACCCCGGGAACAGAAGAGACCCAGTACTTC.

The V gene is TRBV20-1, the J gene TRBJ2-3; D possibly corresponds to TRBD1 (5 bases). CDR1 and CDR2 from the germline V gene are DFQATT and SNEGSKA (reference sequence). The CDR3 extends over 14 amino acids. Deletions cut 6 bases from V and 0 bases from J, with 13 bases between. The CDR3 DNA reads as TGCAGTGCCCGTGGGGCGTCTAGCACAGATACGCAGTATTTT. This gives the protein CSARGASSTDTQYF.

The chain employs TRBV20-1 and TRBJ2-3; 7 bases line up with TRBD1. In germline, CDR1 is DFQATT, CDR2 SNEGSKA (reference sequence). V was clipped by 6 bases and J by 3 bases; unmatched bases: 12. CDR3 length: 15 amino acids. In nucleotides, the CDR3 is TGCAGTGCGCGACCGACAGGGAGTCAGACAGATACGCAGTATTTT. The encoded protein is CSARPTGSQTDTQYF.

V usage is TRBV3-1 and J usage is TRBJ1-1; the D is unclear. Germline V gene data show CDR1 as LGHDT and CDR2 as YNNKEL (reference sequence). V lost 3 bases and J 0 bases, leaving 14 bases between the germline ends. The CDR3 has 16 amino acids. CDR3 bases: TGTGCCAGCAGCCAGGAAGCCAGCCGCATGAACACTGAAGCTTTCTTT. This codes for CASSQEASRMNTEAFF.

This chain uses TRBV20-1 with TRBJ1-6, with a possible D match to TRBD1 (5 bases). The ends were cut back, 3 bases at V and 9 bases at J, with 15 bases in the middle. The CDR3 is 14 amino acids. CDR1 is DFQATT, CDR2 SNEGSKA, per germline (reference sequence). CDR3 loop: CSARESGPRSPLHF. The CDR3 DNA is TGCAGTGCTAGGGAGTCAGGGCCTCGTTCACCCCTCCACTTT.

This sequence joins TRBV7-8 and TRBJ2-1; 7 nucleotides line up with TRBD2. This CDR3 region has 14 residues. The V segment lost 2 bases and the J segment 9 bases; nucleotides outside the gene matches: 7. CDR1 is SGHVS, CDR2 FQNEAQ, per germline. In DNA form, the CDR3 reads TGTGCCAGCAGCTTATCGCGGGAGACCCCTGAGCAGTTCTTC. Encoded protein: CASSLSRETPEQFF.

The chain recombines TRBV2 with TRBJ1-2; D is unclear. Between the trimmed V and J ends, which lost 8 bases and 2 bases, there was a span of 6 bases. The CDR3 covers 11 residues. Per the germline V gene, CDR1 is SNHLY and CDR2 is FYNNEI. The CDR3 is CASPRNYGYTF. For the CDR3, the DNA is TGTGCCAGCCCTAGGAACTATGGCTACACCTTC.

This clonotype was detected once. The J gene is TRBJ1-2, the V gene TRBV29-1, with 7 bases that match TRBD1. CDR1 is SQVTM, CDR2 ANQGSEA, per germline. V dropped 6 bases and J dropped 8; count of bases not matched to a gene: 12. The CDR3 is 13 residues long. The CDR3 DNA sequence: TGCAGCGTCCCAATTCAGGGGGAGGACGGCTACACCTTC. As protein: CSVPIQGEDGYTF.

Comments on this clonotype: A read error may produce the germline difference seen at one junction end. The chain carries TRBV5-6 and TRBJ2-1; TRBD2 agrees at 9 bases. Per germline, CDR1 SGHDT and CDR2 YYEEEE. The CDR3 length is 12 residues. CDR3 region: CWEPSGNNEQFF. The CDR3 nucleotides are TGCTGGGAGCCTAGCGGGAACAATGAGCAGTTCTTC.

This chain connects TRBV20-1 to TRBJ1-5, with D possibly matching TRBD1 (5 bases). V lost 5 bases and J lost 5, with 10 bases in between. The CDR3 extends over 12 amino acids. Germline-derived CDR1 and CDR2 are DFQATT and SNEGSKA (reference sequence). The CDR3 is CSASPGDQPQHF. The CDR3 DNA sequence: TGCAGTGCTTCACCGGGGGATCAGCCCCAGCATTTT.

The CDR3 DNA sequence: TGTGCCAGCAGCCCGCTGGACAGCCAAGAGACCCAGTACTTC. It yields the protein CASSPLDSQETQYF. The chain employs TRBV11-1 and TRBJ2-5; possible D gene TRBD1, 6 bases. Germline lookup yields CDR1 SGHAT and CDR2 FQDESV (reference sequence). The CDR3 has 14 amino acids. V shed 5 bases and J shed 1 base, with 11 bases lying between them. The full variable domain, rest sourced from reference TRBV11-1 and TRBJ2-5, is EAEVAQSPRYKITEKSQAVAFWCDPISGHATLYWYRQILGQGPELLVQFQDESVVDDSQLPKDRFSAERLKGVDSTLKIQPAELGDSAMYLCASSPLDSQETQYFGPGTRLLVL.

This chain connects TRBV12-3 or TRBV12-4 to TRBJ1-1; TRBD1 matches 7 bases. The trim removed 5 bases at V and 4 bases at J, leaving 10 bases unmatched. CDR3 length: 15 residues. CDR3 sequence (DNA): TGTGCCAGCAGTCTCACAGGGGTTAGCGGCACTGAAGCTTTCTTT. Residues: CASSLTGVSGTEAFF.

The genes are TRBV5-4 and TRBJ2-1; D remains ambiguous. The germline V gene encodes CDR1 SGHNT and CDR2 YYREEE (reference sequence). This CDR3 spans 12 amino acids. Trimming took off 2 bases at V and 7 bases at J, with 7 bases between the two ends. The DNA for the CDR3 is TGTGCCAGCAGCTTTGGAGTAAATGAGCAGTTCTTC. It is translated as CASSFGVNEQFF.

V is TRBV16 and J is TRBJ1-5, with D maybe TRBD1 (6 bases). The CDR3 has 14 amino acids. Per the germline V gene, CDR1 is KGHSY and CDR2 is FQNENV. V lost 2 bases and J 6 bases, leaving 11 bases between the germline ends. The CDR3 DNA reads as TGTGCCAGCAGCCAAAGGGACAAGATTCAGCCCCAGCATTTT. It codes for CASSQRDKIQPQHF.

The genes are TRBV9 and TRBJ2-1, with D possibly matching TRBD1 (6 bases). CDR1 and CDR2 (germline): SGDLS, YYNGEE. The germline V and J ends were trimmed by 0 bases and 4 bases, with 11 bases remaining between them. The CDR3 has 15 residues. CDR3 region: CASSVGRTVYNEQFF. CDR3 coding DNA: TGTGCCAGCAGCGTAGGGAGGACAGTTTACAATGAGCAGTTCTTC.

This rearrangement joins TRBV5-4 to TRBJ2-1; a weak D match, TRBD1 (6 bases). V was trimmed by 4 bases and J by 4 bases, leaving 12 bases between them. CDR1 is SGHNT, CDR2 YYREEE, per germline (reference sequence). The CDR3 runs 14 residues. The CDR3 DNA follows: TGTGCCAGCAGCCCGGGACACAATTACAATGAGCAGTTCTTC. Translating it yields CASSPGHNYNEQFF.

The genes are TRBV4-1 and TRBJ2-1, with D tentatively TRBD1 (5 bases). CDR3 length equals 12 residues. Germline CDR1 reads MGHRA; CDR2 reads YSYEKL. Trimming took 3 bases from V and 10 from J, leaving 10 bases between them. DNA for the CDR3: TGCGCCAGCAGCCAGGACAACCCCGAGCAGTTCTTC. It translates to CASSQDNPEQFF.

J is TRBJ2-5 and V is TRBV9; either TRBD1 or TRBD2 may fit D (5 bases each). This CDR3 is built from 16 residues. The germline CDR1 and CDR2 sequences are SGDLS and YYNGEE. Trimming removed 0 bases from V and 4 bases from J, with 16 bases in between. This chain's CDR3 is CASSVGGQGRRETQYF. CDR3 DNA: TGTGCCAGCAGCGTAGGAGGGCAGGGACGGAGAGAGACCCAGTACTTC.

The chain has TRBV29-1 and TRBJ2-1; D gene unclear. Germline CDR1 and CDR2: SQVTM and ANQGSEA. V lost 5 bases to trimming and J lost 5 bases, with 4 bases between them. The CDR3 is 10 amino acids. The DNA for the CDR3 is TGCAGCGTTTCCCACAATGAGCAGTTCTTC. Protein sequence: CSVSHNEQFF.

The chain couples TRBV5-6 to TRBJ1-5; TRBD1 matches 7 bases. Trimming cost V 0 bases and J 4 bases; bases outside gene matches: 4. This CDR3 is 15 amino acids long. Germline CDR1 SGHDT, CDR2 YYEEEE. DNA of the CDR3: TGTGCCAGCAGCTTGGGGACAGGTACAAATCAGCCCCAGCATTTT. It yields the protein CASSLGTGTNQPQHF.

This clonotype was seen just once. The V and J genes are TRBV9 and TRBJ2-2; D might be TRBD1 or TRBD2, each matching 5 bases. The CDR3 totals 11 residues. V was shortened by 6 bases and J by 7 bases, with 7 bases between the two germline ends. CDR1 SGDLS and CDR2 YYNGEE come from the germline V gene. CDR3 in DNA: TGTGCCAGCATGAGGGGCGGGGAGCTGTTTTTT. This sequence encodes CASMRGGELFF.